Each of the 11 T cell receptor beta chains below was sequenced from the same sample in a study of molecular identifiers for immune sequencing clone quantification. TCRdb reprocessed the PCR reads with MiXCR, giving one entry per CDR3 protein. This table has approximately 100,000 distinct CDR3 sequences, about 35% appearing once. Sequencing used naive CD8+ T cells from blood, with Jurkat cell RNA spiked in. The subset: FACS-sorted CD8+CD4-CCR7+CD45RA+ naive T cells. The source is a human donor in good health. Some libraries in this study had Jurkat cell RNA spiked in.

This chain uses TRBV9 with TRBJ2-2, with D maybe TRBD1 (6 bases). Germline CDR1 reads SGDLS; CDR2 reads YYNGEE. V was clipped by 0 bases and J by 2 bases, with 8 bases between them. The CDR3 is 15 residues long. The CDR3 spells CASSVDGTNTGELFF. CDR3 DNA: TGTGCCAGCAGCGTAGATGGGACAAACACCGGGGAGCTGTTTTTT. Combining the CDR3 with reference TRBV9 and TRBJ2-2 gives the whole variable domain DSGVTQTPKHLITATGQRVTLRCSPRSGDLSVYWYQQSLDQGLQFLIQYYNGEERAKGNILERFSAQQFPDLHSELNLSSLELGDSALYFCASSVDGTNTGELFFGEGSRLTVL.

This clonotype was counted only a few times. The V call is TRBV4-2, the J call TRBJ2-7; D possibly matches TRBD1 or TRBD2 (5 bases each). In germline, CDR1 is LGHNA, CDR2 YNFKEQ. This CDR3 contains 15 residues. Deletions cut 4 bases from V and 2 bases from J, with 15 bases between. This CDR3 is CASSPTFLGAYEQYF. CDR3 coding DNA: TGTGCCAGCAGCCCCACGTTTTTGGGGGCCTACGAGCAGTACTTC.

This clonotype was detected a few times. The V call is TRBV14, the J call TRBJ2-7; TRBD2 matches at 9 bases. Germline V gene sequence: CDR1 SGHDN, CDR2 FVKESK. The junction had 12 bases not matched to a gene; V was cut back by 0 bases and J by 3 bases. This CDR3 is 18 amino acids long. The CDR3 is CASSQELFRLAGFYEQYF. The CDR3 DNA is TGTGCCAGCAGCCAAGAGCTCTTTCGGCTAGCGGGGTTCTACGAGCAGTACTTC.

About this clonotype: Possible read error: a much larger clone is one base away. This chain joins TRBV7-8 and TRBJ2-3, with D perhaps matching TRBD2 (5 bases). This CDR3 has 16 amino acids. Germline V gene sequence: CDR1 SGHVS, CDR2 FQNEAQ. The CDR3 protein is CASEGSSRRTTETQYF. The CDR3 DNA reads as TGTGCCAGCGAGGGTTCGTCCCGGCGGACCACAGAAACGCAGTATTTT.

Notes on this clonotype: Since a much larger clone is just one base distant, this may be a read error. V is TRBV11-2 and J is TRBJ2-3, with D possibly being TRBD1 or TRBD2 (5 bases each). Germline CDR1 is SGHAT and CDR2 is FQNNGV. CDR3 length: 13 residues. The CDR3 sequence: CASSLGRGDTLYF. CDR3 DNA sequence: TGTGCCAGCAGCCTGGGACGTGGAGATACGCTGTATTTT.

This clonotype was seen more than once but under ten times. The chain combines TRBV10-2 with TRBJ1-3; D not certain. V was clipped by 4 bases and J by 2 bases, with 15 bases between them. This CDR3 region has 16 residues. Germline V gives CDR1 WSHSY, CDR2 SAAADI. CDR3: CASSAFFVDPGNTIYF. CDR3 coding DNA: TGCGCCAGCAGTGCTTTTTTTGTGGATCCTGGAAACACCATATATTTT.

For this clonotype: One base away lies a much larger clone, so this may be a sequencing read error. This chain uses TRBV4-3 with TRBJ1-1; tentatively, D is TRBD1 (6 bases). V was pared by 4 bases and J by 4 bases, with 13 bases between. The CDR3 is 14 residues long. Germline V gene lookup returns CDR1 LGHNA and CDR2 YSLEER. The CDR3 DNA follows: TGCGCCAGCAGCCGAGATGGAGGGGGCACTGAAGCTTTCTTT. This codes for CASSRDGGGTEAFF.

Comments on this clonotype: The junction differs from germline at one of its ends, possibly a read error. The CDR3, as DNA: TGTGCCAGTACGCGTACAGGGGGATACAATCAGCCCCAGCAATTT. Residues: CASTRTGGYNQPQQF. The rearrangement uses TRBV19 and TRBJ1-5, with TRBD1 matching 8 bases. The germline gives CDR1 LNHDA, CDR2 SQIVND (reference sequence). The length of the CDR3 is 15 residues.

Comment on this clonotype: This may stem from a read error, because a much larger clone lies one nucleotide away. This chain uses TRBV12-3 or TRBV12-4 with TRBJ1-1; D unresolved. V gave up 4 bases and J gave up 8 bases, with 11 bases separating them. CDR3 size: 12 residues. CDR3 region: CASSSSGTEAFF. CDR3 nucleotide sequence: TGTGCCAGCAGTTCGTCAGGCACCGAAGCTTTCTTT.

This clonotype turned up a few times. V is TRBV15 and J is TRBJ2-7; no reliable D call. Germline V CDR1 and CDR2: LNHNV, YYDKDF (reference sequence). CDR3 length equals 12 residues. With 2 bases removed from V and 5 bases from J, the gap between germline ends came to 7 bases. The DNA of the CDR3 is TGTGCCACCAGCAGACTAGGTAACGAGCAGTACTTC. Translating it yields CATSRLGNEQYF.

The table lists this clonotype with a few counts. The V call is TRBV18, the J call TRBJ1-5; 9 nucleotides align to TRBD1. Per germline, CDR1 KGHSH and CDR2 LQKENI. The V and J ends lost 1 base and 1 base, in that order; junction bases with no gene match: 2. CDR3 length: 16 residues. The CDR3 DNA reads as TGTGCCAGCTCACCACTCGGACAGGGGAGCAATCAGCCCCAGCATTTT. This translates into CASSPLGQGSNQPQHF.